The next 26 T cell receptor beta chains were all read from a single sample in a study of cytomegalovirus exposure and HLA in healthy donors. Use of 60 Vbeta and 13 Jbeta primers characterized the PCR. Data came from immunoSEQ multiplex PCR; TCRdb stores just in-frame clones and leaves some out. The sample carries 90,000 to 150,000 clones, about 80% recorded once. Sample: PBMCs. The receptor source for this set is a woman between 18 and 30 years old in good health and CMV-seronegative.

This clone came up once. A junction boundary mismatches the germline segment, possibly from a read error. DNA of the CDR3: TGTGCCAGCGGCTCAAGCTGGGTCGGGAGTCTCCTCTTC. It is translated as CASGSSWVGSLLF. The chain is built from TRBV7-2 and TRBJ2-1; weak D call: TRBD2 (6 bases). This CDR3 comprises 13 residues. Germline loops: CDR1 SGHTA, CDR2 FQGNSA.

This clone was detected only a few times. The V and J genes are TRBV5-6 and TRBJ2-6; D is perhaps TRBD2 (6 bases). CDR1 and CDR2 from the germline V gene are SGHDT and YYEEEE. The CDR3 totals 18 residues. V dropped 2 bases and J dropped 0 bases, with 15 bases sitting between them. CDR3 coding DNA: TGTGCCAGCAGCTTCCCTGGAGGGGCCAACTCTGGGGCCAACGTCCTGACTTTC. Translated, it gives CASSFPGGANSGANVLTF.

This clone has a single count. This chain uses TRBV9 with TRBJ2-7; D remains ambiguous. The germline V gene has CDR1 SGDLS and CDR2 YYNGEE. Trimming pared 0 bases from V and 4 bases from J, leaving 14 bases between. CDR3 length: 15 amino acids. The CDR3 reads CASSVGESRVYEQYF. The CDR3 DNA is TGTGCCAGCAGCGTAGGTGAGTCGAGAGTATACGAGCAGTACTTC.

The V and J genes are TRBV2 and TRBJ1-5; D not certain. The CDR3 totals 12 residues. Germline V CDR1 and CDR2: SNHLY, FYNNEI. V was pared by 5 bases and J by 5 bases, with 7 bases between. CDR3 nucleotide sequence: TGTGCCAGCAGTCCCGAGGATCAGCCCCAGCATTTT. Its translation is CASSPEDQPQHF.

The chain couples TRBV4-1 to TRBJ2-1, with 7 bases that match TRBD2. Trimming cost V 4 bases and J 8 bases; bases outside gene matches: 14. Germline V lookup: CDR1 MGHRA, CDR2 YSYEKL. The CDR3 length is 16 residues. The CDR3 nucleotides read TGCGCCAGCAGCCGCCCGGAGCGGGGCCTGGTGGATGAGCAGTTCTTC. The encoded protein is CASSRPERGLVDEQFF.

The chain carries TRBV29-1 and TRBJ2-7; 9 positions agree with TRBD2. The V segment lost 5 bases and the J segment 3 bases; nucleotides outside the gene matches: 8. This CDR3 region has 14 residues. Germline V gene lookup returns CDR1 SQVTM and CDR2 ANQGSEA. The CDR3 DNA is TGCAGCGTTCGCTCCCCTAGCGGGGACTACGAGCAGTACTTC. Protein sequence: CSVRSPSGDYEQYF.

The rearrangement uses TRBV20-1 and TRBJ1-2; TRBD1 agrees at 8 bases. There are 11 residues in the CDR3. CDR1 is DFQATT and CDR2 is SNEGSKA in the germline V gene (reference sequence). CDR3 region: CSLDRVYGYTF. The CDR3 DNA reads as TGCAGCTTGGACAGGGTCTACGGCTACACCTTC.

This chain connects TRBV7-6 to TRBJ2-1, with TRBD2 matching over 10 bases. With 2 bases clipped from V and 9 bases from J, the junction kept 7 bases outside the gene matches. This CDR3 spans 15 amino acids. Germline loops: CDR1 SGHVS, CDR2 FNYEAQ. For the CDR3, the DNA is TGTGCCAGCAGCTTAACCCTAGCGGGAGTTGGTGAGCAGTTCTTC. This encodes CASSLTLAGVGEQFF. Looking up the rest from reference TRBV7-6 and TRBJ2-1 gives the full variable domain: GAGVSQSPRYKVTKRGQDVALRCDPISGHVSLYWYRQALGQGPEFLTYFNYEAQQDKSGLPNDRFSAERPEGSISTLTIQRTEQRDSAMYRCASSLTLAGVGEQFFGPGTRLTVL.

The J gene is TRBJ2-7, the V gene TRBV6-1; tentatively, D is TRBD2 (6 bases). The CDR3 has 14 residues. Trimming removed 0 bases from V and 0 bases from J, with 6 bases in between. From germline, CDR1 is MNHNS and CDR2 SASEGT. CDR3 DNA sequence: TGTGCCAGCAGTGAAGCTAGCGGCTCCTACGAGCAGTACTTC. Its protein product is CASSEASGSYEQYF.

The chain combines TRBV5-1 with TRBJ2-1; 10 positions agree with TRBD2. Germline loops: CDR1 SGHRS, CDR2 YFSETQ. Unmatched junction bases numbered 3, after V lost 0 bases and J lost 3 bases. The length of the CDR3 is 16 residues. CDR3 region: CASSLERGGSYNEQFF. In DNA form, the CDR3 reads TGCGCCAGCAGCTTGGAGCGGGGGGGCAGCTACAATGAGCAGTTCTTC.

V and J are TRBV7-8 and TRBJ2-7; TRBD1 aligns across 7 bases. The CDR3 extends over 19 amino acids. Germline lookup yields CDR1 SGHVS and CDR2 FQNEAQ. V dropped 5 bases and J dropped 2; count of bases not matched to a gene: 21. The CDR3 DNA reads as TGTGCCAGCAGCCCTAGAAACGCCCGACAGGGAGCATTTCCCTACGAGCAGTACTTC. Translating it yields CASSPRNARQGAFPYEQYF.

The chain has TRBV5-1 and TRBJ2-7, with TRBD1 matching over 7 bases. J gave up 3 bases and V 2 bases, and 5 bases lay outside the gene matches. The CDR3 is 14 residues long. Germline CDR1 is SGHRS and CDR2 is YFSETQ. CDR3 sequence (DNA): TGCGCCAGCAGCTTAGACAGGGCTTTCTACGAGCAGTACTTC. This sequence encodes CASSLDRAFYEQYF.

The chain carries TRBV6-5 and TRBJ1-2; 7 bases agree with TRBD1. Germline trimming cut 0 bases from V and 7 bases from J; bases unmatched to any gene: 8. CDR1 and CDR2 (germline): MNHEY, SVGAGI. The CDR3 totals 15 residues. CDR3 DNA sequence: TGTGCCAGCAGTTACTCGGCGGGACAGTCCTCTGGCTACACCTTC. Translated, it gives CASSYSAGQSSGYTF.

CDR3 amino acids: CASTRKAGGETQYF. Here the CDR3 DNA reads TGTGCCAGCACCCGGAAAGCGGGAGGAGAGACCCAGTACTTC. The rearrangement joins TRBV6-6 to TRBJ2-5, with TRBD2 matching over 9 bases. CDR1 and CDR2 (germline): MNHNY, SVGAGI (reference sequence). V gave up 7 bases and J gave up 4 bases; unmatched junction bases: 7. The CDR3 runs to 14 residues.

In DNA form, the CDR3 reads TGTGCCAGCAGTTTCTTAGCGGATACGCAGTATTTT. Protein: CASSFLADTQYF. V gene TRBV27 combines with J gene TRBJ2-3, with TRBD2 as a possible D gene (5 bases). The V gene lost 3 bases and the J gene lost 6 bases, with 7 bases spanning the gap. Germline lookup yields CDR1 MNHEY and CDR2 SMNVEV (reference sequence). This CDR3 has 12 residues.

J is TRBJ2-3 and V is TRBV7-2; a possible D gene is TRBD2 (6 bases). The germline V and J ends were trimmed by 2 bases and 5 bases, with 20 bases remaining between them. The CDR3 is made up of 17 amino acids. The germline gives CDR1 SGHTA, CDR2 FQGNSA. CDR3 loop: CASSLNQAGGPGDTQYF. In nucleotides, the CDR3 is TGTGCCAGCAGCTTAAATCAGGCTGGAGGGCCGGGAGATACGCAGTATTTT.

Turning to this clone: The junction differs from germline at one of its ends, possibly a read error. The same CDR3 is also encoded by other DNA sequences in this sample. V gene TRBV2 combines with J gene TRBJ1-1; 9 positions match TRBD1. Germline CDR1 reads SNHLY; CDR2 reads FYNNEI. This CDR3 region has 15 residues. The CDR3 nucleotides read TGTGCCACCATGGACAGGGGCGTTTTGAACACCGAAGCTTTCTTT. This encodes CATMDRGVLNTEAFF. The whole variable domain, remainder taken from reference TRBV2 and TRBJ1-1, is EPEVTQTPSHQVTQMGQEVILRCVPISNHLYFYWYRQILGQKVEFLVSFYNNEISEKSEIFDDQFSVERPDGSNFTLKIRSTKLEDSAMYFCATMDRGVLNTEAFFGQGTRLTVV.

The V and J genes are TRBV6-5 and TRBJ2-7, with 8 bases aligning to TRBD1. Germline assignment: CDR1 MNHEY and CDR2 SVGAGI. The length of the CDR3 is 12 residues. The ends lost 6 bases at V and 6 bases at J; junction bases unmatched: 4. For the CDR3, the DNA is TGTGCCAGCAGCTTCGGACAGGGCGAGCAGTACTTC. It encodes CASSFGQGEQYF.

The chain uses TRBV18 and TRBJ1-1; D not certain. Germline lookup yields CDR1 KGHSH and CDR2 LQKENI. The CDR3 consists of 16 residues. The V and J ends lost 3 bases and 4 bases respectively, with 18 bases between them. The CDR3 sequence is CASSPGLDLRGTEAFF. The CDR3 coding sequence is TGTGCCAGCTCACCTGGGTTGGACTTGCGTGGCACTGAAGCTTTCTTT.

This rearrangement joins TRBV18 to TRBJ1-5; 8 positions agree with TRBD1. The length of the CDR3 is 14 residues. From germline, CDR1 is KGHSH and CDR2 LQKENI. Trimming at V came to 2 bases and at J to 4 bases, leaving 1 base not matched to a gene. CDR3 amino acids: CASSPGQGNQPQHF. The CDR3 nucleotides are TGTGCCAGCTCACCAGGACAGGGAAATCAGCCCCAGCATTTT.

This rearrangement joins TRBV28 to TRBJ2-7; tentative D call: TRBD2 (6 bases). V was trimmed by 3 bases and J by 2 bases, leaving 8 bases between them. Germline V gene sequence: CDR1 MDHEN, CDR2 SYDVKM. The CDR3 sequence is 13 residues long. The CDR3 sequence is CASSFGLPYEQYF. The CDR3 bases are TGTGCCAGCAGTTTTGGACTACCCTACGAGCAGTACTTC.

This sequence joins TRBV7-8 and TRBJ1-1, with D uncertain. V was cut by 5 bases and J by 5 bases, with 18 bases left in between. CDR1 is SGHVS and CDR2 is FQNEAQ in the germline V gene. The CDR3 runs to 15 residues. The CDR3 loop is CASSPWTPSKTEAFF. Here the CDR3 DNA reads TGTGCCAGCAGCCCTTGGACTCCCTCCAAGACTGAAGCTTTCTTT.

This chain joins TRBV6-6 and TRBJ1-4, with 9 bases fitting TRBD1. V shed 6 bases and J 8 bases; nucleotides not matched to a gene: 10. Per the germline V gene, CDR1 is MNHNY and CDR2 is SVGAGI (reference sequence). This CDR3 has 15 amino acids. Here the CDR3 DNA reads TGTGCCAGCAGCCTGGGACAGGGAGTAGGAGAAAAACTGTTTTTT. Translation: CASSLGQGVGEKLFF.

J is TRBJ1-5 and V is TRBV7-9; 9 nucleotides agree with TRBD1. CDR1 is SEHNR, CDR2 FQNEAQ, per germline (reference sequence). The CDR3 is 15 amino acids. V shed 5 bases, J shed 7 bases, and the junction held 9 bases outside the gene matches. CDR3 DNA sequence: TGTGCCAGCAGCGATCTGACAGGGGGACACCAGCCCCAGCATTTT. Protein: CASSDLTGGHQPQHF.

The chain joins TRBV5-1 to TRBJ2-3; TRBD2 agrees at 9 bases. Germline CDR1 reads SGHRS; CDR2 reads YFSETQ. This CDR3 is built from 15 residues. Unmatched junction bases numbered 9, after V lost 7 bases and J lost 3 bases. The chain's CDR3 is CASGSGGGATDTQYF. DNA for the CDR3: TGCGCCAGCGGGTCTGGCGGGGGGGCTACAGATACGCAGTATTTT. Full variable domain (missing parts from reference TRBV5-1 and TRBJ2-3): KAGVTQTPRYLIKTRGQQVTLSCSPISGHRSVSWYQQTPGQGLQFLFEYFSETQRNKGNFPGRFSGRQFSNSRSEMNVSTLELGDSALYLCASGSGGGATDTQYFGPGTRLTVL.

The V and J genes are TRBV2 and TRBJ2-1; D gene uncertain. CDR1 and CDR2 from the germline V gene are SNHLY and FYNNEI. The CDR3 spans 12 residues. V was pared by 3 bases and J by 4 bases, with 4 bases between. In DNA, the CDR3 is TGTGCCAGCAGTGACAGTTACAATGAGCAGTTCTTC. It translates to CASSDSYNEQFF.